This T cell receptor beta chain was identified in a study of CD8+CD57+ T cells in acquired aplastic anemia. About the research overall: Sorted CD4+ plus CD8+ cells gave DNA averaging roughly 2.9 ug. Where healthy donors were concerned, CD4+ cells averaged about 11 million reads.

Germline loops: CDR1 SGHTA, CDR2 FQGTGA. V lost 4 bases, J lost 5 bases, and 17 bases lay in between. The CDR3 extends over 15 amino acids. On this clonotype: The antigen is unknown.

The template for TCR beta VDJ and CDR3 sequence profiling was genomic DNA. TCRdb independently ran MiXCR on the reads; one entry per CDR3 protein. The profile shows 400,000 to 450,000 distinct CDR3 sequences, 65% to 75% of them singletons. Study-wide results and caveats: Patients showed no significant difference from controls in CD8+ Simpson's diversity. Both patients and controls carried the same twenty-nine CD8+ CDR3 sequences.

Specimen: sorted CD4+, CD8+, or CD8+CD57+ T cells (not recorded which) from PBMCs. V gene TRBV7-3 combines with J gene TRBJ2-5, with D perhaps matching TRBD2 (6 bases). This clonotype was sampled from a human donor in good health, serving as a control. The CDR3 spells CASSSGPAGIETQYF. The CDR3 DNA follows: TGTGCCAGCAGCTCGGGGCCAGCGGGTATTGAGACCCAGTACTTC.